This TCR beta chain was captured by sequencing in a study of CD8+CD57+ T cells in acquired aplastic anemia. Study as a whole: Sorted CD4+ plus CD8+ cells gave DNA averaging about 3 ug. An average of approximately 11 million reads for CD4+ cells was obtained from healthy donors. General study points: Between the patient and control groups, CD8+ Simpson's diversity did not differ significantly. Patients and controls shared about 30 CD8+ CDR3 sequences.

In this sample, this clonotype turned up a few times. The antigen is not known. Genomic DNA constituted the template upon which TCR beta VDJ and CDR3 profiling was performed. Each CDR3 protein gets one entry after TCRdb re-called the reads with MiXCR. Among approximately 200,000 distinct CDR3 sequences listed, around half were seen once. The germline gives CDR1 SGHTS, CDR2 YDEGEE. V shed 2 bases and J shed 7 bases, with 7 bases lying between them. The CDR3 has 13 residues. The rearrangement uses TRBV5-8 and TRBJ1-6; D gene uncertain. Sequencing used sorted CD4+, CD8+, or CD8+CD57+ T cells (not recorded which) from PBMCs. The sequence derives from a human donor in good health, serving as a control. The CDR3 region is CASSFGGNSPLHF. As DNA, the CDR3 is TGTGCCAGCAGCTTTGGTGGAAATTCACCCCTCCACTTT.